These T cell receptor beta chains were read from a single sample in a study of cytomegalovirus exposure and HLA in healthy donors. The table came from immunoSEQ multiplex PCR; TCRdb's copy has only in-frame clones and leaves some out. The table lists hundreds of thousands of clones, around 87% of them singletons. The sample comprised PBMCs. The receptors shown here come from a young woman in good health and CMV-seropositive. The CDR3 runs from the conserved cysteine through the conserved F or W. A D gene is named only where the DNA matches it firmly. A clone size is listed for some rows: how often the clone was seen (once, few, many), or a class if it is expanded.

cdr3_aa cdr3_nt j_call d_call clone_size v_call
CAAGAYNEQFF TGTGCCGCAGGGGCCTACAATGAGCAGTTCTTC TRBJ2-1 . . TRBV6-6
CASSQLGDEQYF TGTGCCAGCAGCCAATTAGGAGACGAGCAGTACTTC TRBJ2-7 . . TRBV4-2
CASSSLTSGNSYEQYF TGTGCCAGCAGTTCGCTGACTAGCGGGAACTCCTACGAGCAGTACTTC TRBJ2-7 TRBD2 . TRBV28
CASSLDSGSSYNEQFF TGCGCCAGCAGCTTGGATAGCGGTTCCTCCTACAATGAGCAGTTCTTC TRBJ2-1 . . TRBV5-1
CASSWTGGYEQYF TGTGCCAGCAGTTGGACAGGGGGCTACGAGCAGTACTTC TRBJ2-7 TRBD1 . TRBV28
CASSQVPGGIYGYTF TGCGCCAGCAGCCAAGTTCCAGGGGGAATCTATGGCTACACCTTC TRBJ1-2 TRBD1 . TRBV4-1
CASSLETGRRYGYTF TGTGCCAGCAGCTTAGAGACAGGGCGTAGGTATGGCTACACCTTC TRBJ1-2 TRBD1 once TRBV11-2
CASSPSRALTNYGYTF TGTGCCAGCTCACCATCCCGAGCCTTAACTAACTATGGCTACACCTTC TRBJ1-2 . . TRBV18
CASSLDGLGQKTQYF TGTGCCAGCAGCTTGGATGGACTCGGACAGAAGACCCAGTACTTC TRBJ2-5 . . TRBV11-2
CASSYSRDSSTDTQYF TGTGCCAGCAGTTACTCGCGGGACTCTAGCACAGATACGCAGTATTTT TRBJ2-3 . . TRBV6-5
CSAVAGEKLFF TGCAGTGCTGTAGCGGGTGAAAAACTGTTTTTT TRBJ1-4 . . TRBV20-1
CASSEAVSGANVLTF TGTGCCAGCAGTGAAGCCGTCTCTGGGGCCAACGTCCTGACTTTC TRBJ2-6 . many TRBV6-1
CASSGTGTSYEQYF TGTGCCAGCAGCGGGACAGGGACCTCCTACGAGCAGTACTTC TRBJ2-7 TRBD1 once TRBV6-1
CASKTSGSYEQYF TGTGCCAGCAAGACTAGCGGGAGCTACGAGCAGTACTTC TRBJ2-7 TRBD2 few TRBV6-5
CASHSFATNEKLFF TGTGCCAGCCACTCGTTTGCAACTAATGAAAAACTGTTTTTT TRBJ1-4 . . TRBV2
CASSLGTGSETQYF TGTGCCAGCAGCCTCGGGACAGGGTCCGAGACCCAGTACTTC TRBJ2-5 TRBD1 . TRBV13
CASSPWDREYEQYF TGTGCCAGCAGCCCCTGGGACAGGGAGTACGAGCAGTACTTC TRBJ2-7 TRBD1 . TRBV5-4
CASSLWQRGDRNTEAFF TGTGCCAGCAGTTTATGGCAGCGAGGGGACAGAAACACTGAAGCTTTCTTT TRBJ1-1 TRBD1 once TRBV28
CASSQLLGQNTDTQYF TGCGCCAGCAGCCAACTTTTGGGACAGAACACAGATACGCAGTATTTT TRBJ2-3 TRBD1 . TRBV5-1
CASSLTTGLYGYTF TGTGCCAGCAGTCTAACGACAGGGCTTTATGGCTACACCTTC TRBJ1-2 TRBD1 . TRBV4-2
CAFRDREVINYGYTF TGTGCCTTCCGGGACAGGGAAGTAATTAACTATGGCTACACCTTC TRBJ1-2 TRBD1 few TRBV30
CASSGGQGATGELFF TGTGCCAGCAGTGGAGGGCAGGGGGCCACCGGGGAGCTGTTTTTT TRBJ2-2 TRBD1 . TRBV2
CASSIGQDGYTF TGTGCCAGCAGCATAGGACAGGATGGCTACACCTTC TRBJ1-2 TRBD1 few TRBV5-4